The 20 T cell receptor beta chains reported below all come from one sample, sequenced in a study of blood T cells in healthy people across ages. PCR was performed a second time for about 7 to 12 cycles using a sample-barcoded 5' primer and a J-beta primer mix. TCRdb fed the 5' RACE reads into MiXCR, producing one record per CDR3 protein. The repertoire holds about 640,000 distinct CDR3 sequences, with roughly 58% as singletons. What was sequenced was blood. These receptors were obtained from a man in his sixties in good health.

The chain has TRBV3-1 and TRBJ2-2; D uncertain. The CDR3 extends over 15 amino acids. Germline assignment: CDR1 LGHDT and CDR2 YNNKEL (reference sequence). V was clipped by 4 bases and J by 2 bases, with 11 bases between them. CDR3 DNA: TGTGCCAGCAGCCTCGGGCAGCTTAACACCGGGGAGCTGTTTTTT. This gives the protein CASSLGQLNTGELFF.

This clonotype was counted a few times. The chain is built from TRBV20-1 and TRBJ1-5; the D is unclear. Germline loops: CDR1 DFQATT, CDR2 SNEGSKA (reference sequence). CDR3 length: 13 amino acids. Trimming left V 5 bases short and J 3 bases short, with 11 bases between. CDR3 residues: CSAQSRVNQPQHF. The CDR3 nucleotides read TGCAGTGCTCAGAGTAGGGTCAATCAGCCCCAGCATTTT.

The V call is TRBV6-1, the J call TRBJ1-4; 7 nucleotides line up with TRBD1. Germline-derived CDR1 and CDR2 are MNHNS and SASEGT. The CDR3 loop spans 13 amino acids. V trimming: 6 bases; J trimming: 5 bases; junction bases outside the gene matches: 3. The CDR3 coding sequence is TGTGCCAGCAGGACACAGGGGAATGAAAAACTGTTTTTT. This codes for CASRTQGNEKLFF.

The chain recombines TRBV29-1 with TRBJ2-3; the D gene is possibly TRBD1 (5 bases). The V gene's germline CDR1 is SQVTM and CDR2 ANQGSEA. The length of the CDR3 is 15 residues. V was shortened by 6 bases and J by 2 bases, with 18 bases between the two germline ends. DNA of the CDR3: TGCAGCGTAGCCCCAGGGTTTCCCTCCACAGATACGCAGTATTTT. This translates into CSVAPGFPSTDTQYF.

The chain carries TRBV19 and TRBJ1-6; 9 nucleotides match TRBD1. V dropped 5 bases and J dropped 9; count of bases not matched to a gene: 8. Per the germline V gene, CDR1 is LNHDA and CDR2 is SQIVND (reference sequence). The CDR3 has 15 amino acids. CDR3: CASSQGTGSGSPLHF. CDR3 DNA sequence: TGTGCCAGTAGTCAAGGGACAGGGAGCGGTTCACCCCTCCACTTT.

This clonotype has more than one count but fewer than ten. This chain joins TRBV29-1 and TRBJ2-1; the match to TRBD1 covers 7 bases. The CDR3 runs 11 residues. Germline V gene data show CDR1 as SQVTM and CDR2 as ANQGSEA. The chain's CDR3 is CMGQQFDEQFF. The CDR3 DNA sequence: TGCATGGGACAGCAGTTCGATGAGCAGTTCTTC.

The J gene is TRBJ2-3, the V gene TRBV27; weak D call: TRBD2 (6 bases). V shed 8 bases and J shed 1 base, with 10 bases lying between them. The germline V gene has CDR1 MNHEY and CDR2 SMNVEV (reference sequence). This CDR3 contains 13 residues. CDR3: CASRIAGTDTQYF. The CDR3 DNA is TGTGCCAGCCGAATAGCGGGCACAGATACGCAGTATTTT.

V and J are TRBV13 and TRBJ2-1, with D possibly being TRBD1 (6 bases). From germline, CDR1 is PRHDT and CDR2 FYEKMQ (reference sequence). This CDR3 is 13 amino acids long. V dropped 5 bases and J dropped 7 bases, with 12 bases sitting between them. The CDR3 sequence is CASSPTQGNEQFF. DNA for the CDR3: TGTGCCAGCAGCCCGACACAGGGTAATGAGCAGTTCTTC.

The rearrangement joins TRBV5-1 to TRBJ2-4; 8 bases map to TRBD2. The J call may be mistaken, given a closer DNA end match to TRBJ2-5. Germline lookup yields CDR1 SGHRS and CDR2 YFSETQ. The CDR3 runs 14 residues. The CDR3 spells CASSWRGVRETQYF. In DNA, the CDR3 is TGCGCCAGCAGCTGGCGGGGGGTCAGAGAGACCCAGTACTTC.

The V gene is TRBV4-1, the J gene TRBJ2-3; TRBD2 agrees at 10 bases. The germline V gene has CDR1 MGHRA and CDR2 YSYEKL. The V segment lost 0 bases and the J segment 6 bases; nucleotides outside the gene matches: 6. The CDR3 is made up of 16 amino acids. CDR3 protein: CASSQEPSGGADTQYF. DNA of the CDR3: TGCGCCAGCAGCCAAGAGCCCAGCGGGGGGGCGGATACGCAGTATTTT.

The V and J genes are TRBV5-1 and TRBJ1-2, with 7 bases that match TRBD1. CDR3 length equals 14 residues. V dropped 4 bases and J dropped 8; count of bases not matched to a gene: 11. Germline V gene sequence: CDR1 SGHRS, CDR2 YFSETQ. The CDR3 region is CASSDEGTDGGYTF. The CDR3 DNA sequence: TGCGCCAGCAGCGACGAGGGGACAGATGGCGGCTACACCTTC.

There are a few counts of this clonotype. J is TRBJ2-3 and V is TRBV7-2; TRBD2 matches 8 bases. Germline V CDR1 and CDR2: SGHTA, FQGNSA. The V gene end was trimmed by 5 bases and the J gene end by 1 base; junction bases not matched to a gene: 8. CDR3 length equals 16 residues. CDR3 sequence (DNA): TGTGCCAGCAGCCTCCTGGTCGGGAGGGGCACAGATACGCAGTATTTT. Its translation: CASSLLVGRGTDTQYF.

This clonotype has only one observation. This chain connects TRBV2 to TRBJ2-5; D possibly corresponds to TRBD2 (5 bases). This CDR3 is 13 amino acids long. The germline V gene encodes CDR1 SNHLY and CDR2 FYNNEI. With 4 bases removed from V and 7 bases from J, the gap between germline ends came to 13 bases. The CDR3 bases are TGTGCCAGCAGTGGGCCCGTCGGAGGGACCCAGTACTTC. The encoded protein is CASSGPVGGTQYF.

The V call is TRBV28, the J call TRBJ2-5, with 7 bases identical to TRBD2. V gave up 8 bases and J gave up 2 bases; unmatched junction bases: 11. This CDR3 has 15 amino acids. The germline gives CDR1 MDHEN, CDR2 SYDVKM. CDR3 sequence: CASRREGLGQETQYF. The CDR3 coding sequence is TGTGCCAGCCGGAGGGAGGGGTTGGGACAAGAGACCCAGTACTTC.

The gene calls are TRBV14 and TRBJ2-5, with D possibly matching TRBD2 (5 bases). The DNA end is more similar to TRBJ2-7, so the J call may be wrong. CDR3 length equals 15 residues. The germline gives CDR1 SGHDN, CDR2 FVKESK. The CDR3: CASSQDEGRAYEQYF. The CDR3 DNA reads as TGTGCCAGCAGCCAAGATGAGGGTAGGGCCTACGAGCAGTACTTC.

V usage is TRBV9 and J usage is TRBJ2-5; the D gene is possibly TRBD2 (6 bases). The CDR3 runs to 15 residues. CDR1 is SGDLS, CDR2 YYNGEE, per germline. Trimming removed 0 bases from V and 2 bases from J, with 11 bases in between. The CDR3 loop is CASSVEASVQETQYF. The CDR3 DNA is TGTGCCAGCAGCGTAGAGGCTAGCGTACAAGAGACCCAGTACTTC.

The chain uses TRBV5-1 and TRBJ1-2; 9 nucleotides match TRBD1. V gave up 5 bases and J gave up 4 bases; unmatched junction bases: 12. The germline gives CDR1 SGHRS, CDR2 YFSETQ. This CDR3 region has 16 residues. Here the CDR3 DNA reads TGCGCCAGCAGTCTGGCCGGGACAGGGCGGTCCTATGGCTACACCTTC. It encodes CASSLAGTGRSYGYTF.

The chain couples TRBV6-6 to TRBJ2-5, with D unresolved. Germline V gene sequence: CDR1 MNHNY, CDR2 SVGAGI (reference sequence). This CDR3 has 13 residues. Trimming left V 7 bases short and J 11 bases short, with 20 bases between. CDR3 protein: CASTDGPPNEQYF. The CDR3 DNA is TGTGCCAGCACTGATGGCCCCCCCAATGAGCAGTACTTC.

The V gene is TRBV7-9, the J gene TRBJ1-2, with no clear D. Germline V CDR1 and CDR2: SEHNR, FQNEAQ (reference sequence). V was shortened by 3 bases and J by 13 bases, with 12 bases between the two germline ends. CDR3 length: 11 amino acids. As DNA, the CDR3 is TGTGCCAGCAGCTTCGGCGAGGTTGGCACCTTC. Its protein is CASSFGEVGTF.

The chain joins TRBV27 to TRBJ2-1, with 9 positions matching TRBD2. V trimming: 2 bases; J trimming: 4 bases; junction bases outside the gene matches: 3. This CDR3 spans 15 amino acids. CDR1 and CDR2 (germline): MNHEY, SMNVEV (reference sequence). The CDR3 is CASSLVAGEYNEQFF. The CDR3 DNA is TGTGCCAGCAGTTTAGTAGCGGGAGAATACAATGAGCAGTTCTTC.